Listed below are T cell receptor beta chains from one sample, sequenced in a study of OX40 agonist ivuxolimab in advanced cancers. The protocol was immunoSEQ multiplex PCR, while the TCRdb copy is restricted to in-frame clones and leaves out a portion. The sample has some 70,000 clones, around 80% seen once. The source material was CD4+ or CD8+ T cells sorted from blood, sampled in a trial of the OX40 agonist ivuxolimab. These receptors were obtained from an adult with an advanced solid tumor such as melanoma, head and neck, liver or kidney cancer. The CDR3 runs from the conserved cysteine through the conserved F or W.

J: TRBJ2-7; V: TRBV19; CDR3: CASSMTGTYEQYF
J: .; V: TRBV19; CDR3: CASSSEDIYEQYF
J: TRBJ2-1; V: TRBV7-2; CDR3: CASSGSGPEQFF
J: TRBJ1-2; V: TRBV4-3; CDR3: CASSQDPGSQTPQGYTF
J: TRBJ1-6; V: TRBV4-2; CDR3: CASSSRDRDRSPLHF
J: TRBJ2-7; V: TRBV25-1; CDR3: CASSWGGQTYEQYF
J: TRBJ2-2; V: TRBV27; CDR3: CASSQGLSNTGELFF
J: TRBJ2-1; V: TRBV6-4; CDR3: CASSRTILDEQFF
J: TRBJ2-1; V: TRBV7-2; CDR3: CASRASYNEQFF
J: TRBJ2-3; V: TRBV7-9; CDR3: CASLLAGGNPSTDTQYF
J: TRBJ2-1; V: TRBV5-5; CDR3: CASSSGTSGGRLFF
J: TRBJ1-1; V: TRBV7-2; CDR3: CASSSDEPFF
J: TRBJ1-4; V: TRBV19; CDR3: CASTRMGRGGEKLFF
J: TRBJ1-4; V: TRBV7-3; CDR3: CASSLVARGREKLFF
J: TRBJ1-3; V: TRBV7-2; CDR3: CASSFRWDSSSGNTIYF
J: TRBJ2-1; V: TRBV14; CDR3: CASSQLLAGMREQFF
J: TRBJ2-4; V: TRBV5-1; CDR3: CASSLQGIFLDIQYF
J: TRBJ1-5; V: TRBV5-8; CDR3: CASSQGTGPYSNQPQHF
J: TRBJ1-5; V: TRBV27; CDR3: CARIRRHSNQPQHF
J: TRBJ1-4; V: TRBV7-2; CDR3: CASSLQQGVNEKLFF
J: TRBJ2-1; V: TRBV4-1; CDR3: CASSLIASYNEQFF
J: TRBJ1-2; V: TRBV5-4; CDR3: CASSLVETGGGGYTF
J: TRBJ1-2; V: TRBV7-9; CDR3: CASSRTGDNYGYTF
J: TRBJ2-7; V: TRBV5-1; CDR3: CASSLEGGSSYEQYF
J: TRBJ2-7; V: TRBV6-1; CDR3: CASSGDSLFSYEQYF